The TCR beta chain described here comes from a study of beta chain features in type 1 diabetes (dated by TCRdb to between 2018 and 2020). For context, the study as a whole: No differences in mean age, gender distribution, total cell number or subset yield were found between patients and healthy donors. A total of some 100,000,000 sorted cells were examined across all samples, and the number of cells per subset was strongly correlated with RNA yield. The study compared TCRB repertoires of sorted circulating CD4+ T cell subsets between recently diagnosed type 1 diabetes patients and matched healthy donors. Naive and central memory subsets were obtained from all 30 or so donors, but regulatory and stem cell-like memory subsets were isolated from only 8 patients and roughly 8 healthy donors.

Results the study describes overall, beyond this receptor: Naive, central memory and regulatory TCRB repertoires appeared to be more similar among patients than among healthy donors. At VDJ recombination sites, patients with type 1 diabetes made fewer insertions and deleted more nucleotides, a pattern implying thymic rearrangement abnormalities. Because cDNA was sequenced instead of genomic DNA, activated cells with high expression could be over-represented, although the groups did not differ in activation or CD3 levels. PCR might favor shorter templates, but patient and control samples were amplified and corrected together, so any skew would affect both groups equally. A moderate but significant shortening of TCRB CDR3 length was observed in type 1 diabetes patients in all four CD4+ subsets. Because the HLA sub-analyses included only small numbers of individuals, any influence of HLA type on TCRB rearrangement was left unresolved.

The entire amount of isolated RNA was reverse transcribed using the High Capacity cDNA Reverse Transcription Kit, so the sequenced TCRB transcripts were expressed ones. Deep immunoSEQ sequencing was performed on naive, central memory and regulatory T cell samples, with an average of approximately 4 million total reads per sample. Sorted cells were lysed in RLT buffer and RNA was extracted with DNase-treated RNeasy Micro or Mini kits, depending on cell number. Each cell subset was processed separately to prevent cross-contamination, with patient and healthy donor samples processed together. Using the immunoSEQ multiplex PCR, TCRB sequences were amplified from cDNA into 87-bp fragments spanning the CDR3 region. Sequencing of the amplicons was done on the Illumina HiSeq platform. Under the source paper's analysis protocol: PCR bias was computationally corrected using synthetic template baselines, reads within Hamming distance 2 were collapsed, and singletons that could not be merged were discarded. Reads were aligned against IMGT to assign V, D and J genes, CDR3 length and insertions or deletions at six rearrangement sites. Clonotype counts were normalized to sorted cell number within each subset before computing true diversity and Gini coefficients with the tcR R package. Repertoire sharing was quantified using the overlap coefficient calculated on TCRB nucleotide sequences. Out-of-frame TCRB sequences from naive cells were analyzed as a proxy for the pre-selection repertoire. TCRdb took over this immuneACCESS table, retaining in-frame rearrangements with V and J assigned. Such tables are incomplete; in checked studies, under half of the missing clones stem from an unresolved V gene, and the remainder is unexplained. V and J calls and clone size are as listed in that table; D and trimming were resolved from the DNA. For this sample there are hundreds of thousands of clones; 15% to 19% appear just once. Together, the top ten hold about 0.086% of the sample.

This clone turned up a few times. Its binding antigen is unknown. Per-base quality was not reported, and no clone a single base away is much larger than it. Spanning cysteine to phenylalanine, the CDR3 consists of 11 amino acids. Just the 33-base CDR3 DNA is kept, in frame starting at base 1. CDR1 GTSNPN and CDR2 SVGIG are derived from the germline V gene (reference sequence). A distance of 9 bases separates the germline ends of V and J, which lose 3 bases and 8 bases respectively. A single peripheral blood draw of 95 to 150 mL on average was collected from each donor into heparinised tubes. Using a panel that included CD45RO, CCR7, CD25, CD127, CD95 and CD27, naive, central memory, regulatory and stem cell-like memory CD4+ T cells were sorted on a BD FACSAria II. Purity was above 95% for every sorted population. PBMCs were isolated right away by Lymphoprep density gradient centrifugation and were stained directly, without culture. Samples were stained and sorted in pairs, with one healthy donor and one patient per experiment, so that batch effects were minimized.

Input material: naive CD4+ T cells from blood. The cell subset or site label, read with the paper, signifies: true naive CD4+ T cells. This TCR derives from a man between 18 and 35 years old in good health. The chain employs TRBV30 and TRBJ2-3; confidence is insufficient to name the D gene. CDR3 region: CAWSQMGTQYF. The nucleotides are TGTGCCTGGAGCCAAATGGGTACGCAGTATTTT.